The rows below give T cell receptor beta chains drawn from one sample of a study of blood T cell repertoires in COVID-19. Measured with immunoSEQ multiplex PCR; TCRdb has only the in-frame clones, and not every one. The data contain 200,000 to 250,000 clones, 80% to 90% of them seen just once; the ten biggest clones take up more than 1.4%. The source material was peripheral blood. Receptors originate from a man in his late teens or twenties with active or convalescent COVID-19. The CDR3 runs from the conserved cysteine through the conserved F or W.

CDR3aa,v_gene,j_gene
CASSFRDSSVVEEQYF,TRBV28,TRBJ2-7
CASSQDRRGLAGGWTDTQYF,TRBV3-1/TRBV3-2,TRBJ2-3
CASSPGGGQETQYF,TRBV7-3,TRBJ2-5
CASSPTGQGYEQYF,TRBV19,TRBJ2-7
CASSPWDRSNTEAFF,TRBV3-1/TRBV3-2,TRBJ1-1
CSASIPGVLGEQYF,TRBV20-1,TRBJ2-7
CASSQDVSPDTQYF,TRBV3-1/TRBV3-2,TRBJ2-3
CASSQDSGRDSYLNTEAFF,TRBV4-1,TRBJ1-1
CASSQSPLYGYTF,TRBV12-3/TRBV12-4,TRBJ1-2
CASSLTRLAGSNEQFF,TRBV28,TRBJ2-1
CASSQPAGQADEKLFF,TRBV4-2,TRBJ1-4
CASSPENTEAFF,TRBV6-6,TRBJ1-1
CASKLAGDGDYEQYF,TRBV19,TRBJ2-7
CATSGDRAGSYNEQFF,TRBV24-1,TRBJ2-1
CASSTGQGSPNQPQHF,TRBV6-2/TRBV6-3,TRBJ1-5
CASSLGSPAGRYGYTF,TRBV27,TRBJ1-2
CASGPSGRVTDTEAFF,TRBV9,TRBJ1-1
CATRGTSSYEQYF,TRBV19,TRBJ2-7
CASSLTGVAEAFF,TRBV6-5,TRBJ1-1
CASSPGTSGVTQYF,TRBV27,TRBJ2-5
CASSRDKNTEAFF,TRBV18,TRBJ1-1
CASSILLRGFQPQHF,TRBV19,TRBJ1-5
CASSPTGGFIEAFF,TRBV6-5,TRBJ1-1
CSASLGLGTVEQYF,TRBV20-1,TRBJ2-7
CSVVPALGGAGGAEAFF,TRBV29-1,TRBJ1-1
CSVQGSQGEKLFF,TRBV29-1,TRBJ1-4
CASSLAGRVTNTGELFF,TRBV5-1,TRBJ2-2
CASSLTGTTEAFF,TRBV27,TRBJ1-1